The 3 T cell receptor beta chains reported below all come from one sample, sequenced in a study of T cells in Graves' hyperthyroidism and ophthalmopathy. It was RNA transcripts that yielded the amplified TCR beta CDR3 regions. HTBI primers were the set used in a first-round RT-PCR of the TCR CDR3. TCRdb fed the multiplex PCR reads into MiXCR, producing one record per CDR3 protein. The repertoire holds over 120,000 distinct CDR3 sequences, with over 20% as singletons. The sample was blood. The receptor set was obtained from a woman aged 45-60 years with Graves' hyperthyroidism that later progressed to Graves' ophthalmopathy.

The chain combines TRBV19 with TRBJ2-1; TRBD1 agrees at 7 bases. The CDR3 runs to 17 residues. In germline, CDR1 is LNHDA, CDR2 SQIVND (reference sequence). The V gene end was trimmed by 0 bases and the J gene end by 6 bases; junction bases not matched to a gene: 11. The CDR3: CASSIEIATWTGNEQFF. In DNA form, the CDR3 reads TGTGCCAGTAGTATAGAGATCGCCACTTGGACAGGCAATGAGCAGTTCTTC.

This clonotype was counted many times. The rearrangement uses TRBV15 and TRBJ1-1; D unresolved. Germline CDR1 LNHNV, CDR2 YYDKDF (reference sequence). Trimming took 0 bases from V and 0 from J, leaving 8 bases between them. This CDR3 region has 15 residues. CDR3 residues: CATSRDHGMNTEAFF. CDR3 in DNA: TGTGCCACCAGCAGAGATCACGGCATGAACACTGAAGCTTTCTTT.

This clonotype showed up many times. The chain uses TRBV5-1 and TRBJ2-2, with 8 bases aligning to TRBD2. Germline CDR1 reads SGHRS; CDR2 reads YFSETQ. CDR3 size: 14 residues. The V segment lost 7 bases and the J segment 1 base; nucleotides outside the gene matches: 3. In DNA, the CDR3 is TGCGCCAGCGCCAGCGGGGGGAACACCGGGGAGCTGTTTTTT. This translates into CASASGGNTGELFF. Filled out from reference TRBV5-1 and TRBJ2-2, the complete variable domain reads KAGVTQTPRYLIKTRGQQVTLSCSPISGHRSVSWYQQTPGQGLQFLFEYFSETQRNKGNFPGRFSGRQFSNSRSEMNVSTLELGDSALYLCASASGGNTGELFFGEGSRLTVL.